This T cell receptor beta chain was captured by sequencing in a study of beta chain features in type 1 diabetes. Study-wide results and caveats: The similarity of naive, central memory and Treg TCRB repertoires appeared greater among patients than among healthy donors. Type 1 diabetes patients showed fewer insertions and more deletions at VDJ junctions.

Purities over 98% were achieved in all sorted populations. Expressed TCRB transcripts were sequenced after all isolated RNA was converted to cDNA. TCRdb keeps only in-frame clones here, not all; method: immunoSEQ multiplex PCR. The sample has approximately 300,000 clones; about 10% are singletons. As to this clone: Its antigen remains unidentified.

Germline loops: CDR1 KGHSH, CDR2 LQKENI. The V segment lost 5 bases and the J segment 6 bases; nucleotides outside the gene matches: 15. CDR3 length: 16 residues. Sequencing used naive CD4+ T cells from blood. The chain combines TRBV18 with TRBJ2-7; 8 bases agree with TRBD2. The receptor was derived from a woman aged 30 to 39 in good health. The CDR3: CASSALTGTRVPEQYF. As DNA, the CDR3 is TGTGCCAGCTCAGCCTTAACCGGGACTAGAGTCCCCGAGCAGTACTTC.